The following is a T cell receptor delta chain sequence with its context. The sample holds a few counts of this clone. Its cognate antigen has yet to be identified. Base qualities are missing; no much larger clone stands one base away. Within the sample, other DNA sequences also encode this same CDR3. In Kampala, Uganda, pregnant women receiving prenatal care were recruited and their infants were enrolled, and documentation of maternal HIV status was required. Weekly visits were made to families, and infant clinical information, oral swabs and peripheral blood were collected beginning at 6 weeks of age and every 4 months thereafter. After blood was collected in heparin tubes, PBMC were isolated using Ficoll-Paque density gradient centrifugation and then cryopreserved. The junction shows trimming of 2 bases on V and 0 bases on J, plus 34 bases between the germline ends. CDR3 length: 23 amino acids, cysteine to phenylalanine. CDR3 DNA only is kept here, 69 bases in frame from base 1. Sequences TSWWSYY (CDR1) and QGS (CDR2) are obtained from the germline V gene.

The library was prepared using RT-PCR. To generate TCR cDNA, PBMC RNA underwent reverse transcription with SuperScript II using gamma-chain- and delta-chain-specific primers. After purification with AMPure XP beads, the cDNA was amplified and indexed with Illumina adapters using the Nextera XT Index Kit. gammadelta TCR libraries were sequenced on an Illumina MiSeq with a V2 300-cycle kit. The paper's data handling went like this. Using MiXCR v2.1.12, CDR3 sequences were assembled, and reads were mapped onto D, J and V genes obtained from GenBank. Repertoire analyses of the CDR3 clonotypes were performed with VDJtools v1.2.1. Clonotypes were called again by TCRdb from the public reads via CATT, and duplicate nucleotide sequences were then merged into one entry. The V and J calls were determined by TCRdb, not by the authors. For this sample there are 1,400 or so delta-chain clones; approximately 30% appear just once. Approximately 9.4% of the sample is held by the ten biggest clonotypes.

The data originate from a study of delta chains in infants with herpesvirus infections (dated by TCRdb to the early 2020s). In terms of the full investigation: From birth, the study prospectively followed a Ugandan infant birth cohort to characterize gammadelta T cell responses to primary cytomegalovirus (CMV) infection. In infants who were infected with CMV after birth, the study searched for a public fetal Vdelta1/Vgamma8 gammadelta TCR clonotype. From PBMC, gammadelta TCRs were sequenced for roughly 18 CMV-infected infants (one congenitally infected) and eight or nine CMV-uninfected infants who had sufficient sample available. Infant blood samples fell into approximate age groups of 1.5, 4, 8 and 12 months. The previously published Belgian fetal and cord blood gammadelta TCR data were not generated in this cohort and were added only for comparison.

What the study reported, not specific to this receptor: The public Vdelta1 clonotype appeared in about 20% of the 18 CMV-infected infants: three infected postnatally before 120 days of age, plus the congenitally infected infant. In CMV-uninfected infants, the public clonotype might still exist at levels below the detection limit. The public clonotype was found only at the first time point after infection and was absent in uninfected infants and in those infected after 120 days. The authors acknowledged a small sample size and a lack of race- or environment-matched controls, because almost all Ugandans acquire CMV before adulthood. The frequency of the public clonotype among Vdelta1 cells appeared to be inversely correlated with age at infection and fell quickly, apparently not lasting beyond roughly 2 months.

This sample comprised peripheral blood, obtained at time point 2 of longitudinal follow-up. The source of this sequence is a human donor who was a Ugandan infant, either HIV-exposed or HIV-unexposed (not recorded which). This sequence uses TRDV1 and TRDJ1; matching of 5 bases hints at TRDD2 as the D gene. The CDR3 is CALGESAPYPVSLRIPYTDKLIF. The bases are TGTGCTCTTGGGGAATCGGCTCCCTACCCCGTCTCTTTACGTATACCCTACACCGATAAACTCATCTTT.